The 3 T cell receptor beta chains listed next were all sequenced from one sample in a study of identical twins. TCRdb recomputed calls from the 5' RACE reads with MiXCR, one row per CDR3 protein. The sample carries roughly 770,000 distinct CDR3 sequences, approximately 18% recorded once. These data also formed part of another study, on T cells expressing NK-cell markers.

Sequenced material: PBMCs. The receptors here all came from a young woman in good health.

This clonotype was counted between two and nine times. This chain links TRBV12-3 or TRBV12-4 with TRBJ2-1; no clear D gene. The CDR3 is made up of 13 amino acids. V dropped 3 bases and J dropped 9 bases, with 12 bases sitting between them. Here the CDR3 reads CASSFLQVGEQFF. The CDR3 coding sequence is TGTGCCAGCAGTTTCCTCCAAGTGGGTGAGCAGTTCTTC.

This clonotype was detected only once. The chain joins TRBV18 to TRBJ2-3; D unclear. V gave up 6 bases and J gave up 6 bases, with 19 bases separating them. Germline V gives CDR1 KGHSH, CDR2 LQKENI. This CDR3 is built from 15 residues. CDR3 residues: CASSDAAGSLDTQYF. DNA of the CDR3: TGTGCCAGCTCTGATGCGGCTGGGTCTCTGGATACGCAGTATTTT.

This rearrangement joins TRBV20-1 to TRBJ2-5, with D unresolved. V was clipped by 6 bases and J by 1 base, with 12 bases between them. CDR1 and CDR2 (germline): DFQATT, SNEGSKA (reference sequence). The CDR3 extends over 13 amino acids. The CDR3 region is CSARRRSQETQYF. The CDR3, as DNA: TGCAGTGCCCGGCGCCGCAGCCAAGAGACCCAGTACTTC.